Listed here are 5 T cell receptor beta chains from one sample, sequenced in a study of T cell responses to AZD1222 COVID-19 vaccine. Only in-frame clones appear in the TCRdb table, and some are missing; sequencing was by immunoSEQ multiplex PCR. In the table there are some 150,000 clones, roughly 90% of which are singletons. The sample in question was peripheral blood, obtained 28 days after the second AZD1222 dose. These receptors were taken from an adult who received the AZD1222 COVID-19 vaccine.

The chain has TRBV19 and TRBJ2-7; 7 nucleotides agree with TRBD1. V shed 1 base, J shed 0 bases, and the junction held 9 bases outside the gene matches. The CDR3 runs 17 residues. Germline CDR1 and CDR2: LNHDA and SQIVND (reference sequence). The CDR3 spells CASSIGTGTAFSYEQYF. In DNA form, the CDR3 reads TGTGCCAGTAGTATAGGTACCGGGACAGCCTTCTCCTACGAGCAGTACTTC.

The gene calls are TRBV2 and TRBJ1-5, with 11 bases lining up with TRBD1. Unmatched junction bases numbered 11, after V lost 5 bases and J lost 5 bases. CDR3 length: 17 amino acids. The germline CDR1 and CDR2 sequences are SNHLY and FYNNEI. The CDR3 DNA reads TGTGCCAGCAGTTGGGGACAGGGGGGTGGTAATTATCAGCCCCAGCATTTT. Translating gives CASSWGQGGGNYQPQHF.

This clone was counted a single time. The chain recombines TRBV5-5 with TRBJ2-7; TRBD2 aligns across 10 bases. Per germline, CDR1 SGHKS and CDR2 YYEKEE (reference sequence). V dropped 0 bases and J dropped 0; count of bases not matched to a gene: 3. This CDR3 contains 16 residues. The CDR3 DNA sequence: TGTGCCAGCAGCTTGGCCGCTAGCGGGAGCTCCTACGAGCAGTACTTC. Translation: CASSLAASGSSYEQYF.

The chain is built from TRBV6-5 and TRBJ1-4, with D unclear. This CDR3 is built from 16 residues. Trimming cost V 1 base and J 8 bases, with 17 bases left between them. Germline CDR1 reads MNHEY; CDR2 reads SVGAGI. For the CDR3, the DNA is TGTGCCAGCAGTTACTACGGGATGAGTATGGTCGAAAAACTGTTTTTT. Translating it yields CASSYYGMSMVEKLFF.

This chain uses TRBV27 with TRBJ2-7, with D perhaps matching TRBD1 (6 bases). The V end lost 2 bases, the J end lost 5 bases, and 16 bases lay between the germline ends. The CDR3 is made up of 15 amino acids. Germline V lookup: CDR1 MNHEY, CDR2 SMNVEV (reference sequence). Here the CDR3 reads CASSLRVSRGDEQYF. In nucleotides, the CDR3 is TGTGCCAGCAGTTTAAGGGTCTCCAGGGGTGACGAGCAGTACTTC.